The text below deals with one TCR beta chain. The authors' processing: How many nucleated cells were present was estimated from reference gene primer amplification. Some clones are missing from TCRdb's copy, which holds only in-frame ones; the method was immunoSEQ multiplex PCR. Clone size and the V and J calls come from that table; the DNA yielded D and trimming. Of about 45,000 clones listed, 80% are singletons. This specimen belongs to a study of blood T cell repertoires in COVID-19. For the study at large: Donors in the United States, Italy and Spain gave samples during acute or convalescent COVID-19. The cDNA or gDNA used as material had been derived from T cells, B-cell-depleted T cells, or PBMCs.

In germline, CDR1 is MNHNY, CDR2 SVGAGI (reference sequence). Trimming took off 6 bases at V and 0 bases at J, with 11 bases between the two ends. The length of the CDR3 is 14 residues. This chain connects TRBV6-6 to TRBJ1-2, with D hard to call. Sequences were obtained from peripheral blood. The source is a man aged 65-85 years with acute or convalescent COVID-19. In nucleotides, the CDR3 is TGTGCCAGCAGCCGAGGGCCTACTAACTATGGCTACACCTTC. Protein sequence: CASSRGPTNYGYTF.